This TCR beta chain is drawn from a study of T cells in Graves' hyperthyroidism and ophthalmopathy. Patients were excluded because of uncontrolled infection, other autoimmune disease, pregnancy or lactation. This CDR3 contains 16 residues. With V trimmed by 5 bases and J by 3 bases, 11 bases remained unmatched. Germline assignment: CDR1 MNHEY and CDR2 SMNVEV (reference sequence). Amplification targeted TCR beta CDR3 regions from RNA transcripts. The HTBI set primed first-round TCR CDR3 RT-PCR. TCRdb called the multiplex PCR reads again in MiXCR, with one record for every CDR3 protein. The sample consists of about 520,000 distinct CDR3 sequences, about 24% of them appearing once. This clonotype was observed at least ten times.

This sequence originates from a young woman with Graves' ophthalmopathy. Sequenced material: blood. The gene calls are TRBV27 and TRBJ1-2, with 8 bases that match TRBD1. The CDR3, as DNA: TGTGCCAGCAGTAAGCTGGACAGGGCGGAGTACTATGGCTACACCTTC. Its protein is CASSKLDRAEYYGYTF.